This TCR beta chain was sequenced in a study of cytomegalovirus exposure and HLA in healthy donors. Study overall: The study placed 70% to 85% of its roughly 430 genotyped donors in the Caucasian-associated ancestry cluster.

Researchers ran the PCR with 60 Vbeta and 13 Jbeta primers. Profiling relied on immunoSEQ multiplex PCR, and the TCRdb table lists in-frame clones only, not all of them. The repertoire has about 74,000 clones, 72% of them found once; the top ten carry around 10%. The CDR3 spans 15 residues. Germline V gene data show CDR1 as SGHRS and CDR2 as YFSETQ. Between the trimmed V and J ends, which lost 2 bases and 5 bases, there was a span of 16 bases. The study's findings and limits: Cytomegalovirus association was listed for about 150 TCR beta chains. Roughly uniform sequencing depth across donors was assumed, possibly incorrectly.

Regarding this clone: Its antigen is unidentified.

This clonotype was obtained from a woman aged 40 to 55 in good health and CMV-seropositive. This rearrangement joins TRBV5-1 to TRBJ1-2; D call uncertain. Sequencing used PBMCs. CDR3 coding DNA: TGCGCCAGCAGCTTTGTGGGCAGTCAGAATTATGGCTACACCTTC. It yields the protein CASSFVGSQNYGYTF.